The source of this T cell receptor (beta chain) is a study of preoperative IRX-2 immunotherapy in early breast cancer. Treatment indicated: preoperative locoregional IRX-2 cytokine immunotherapy. Preoperative locoregional IRX-2 cytokine immunotherapy was tested in the phase Ib source study. Assay used: immunoSEQ multiplex PCR; TCRdb lists only in-frame clones, some missing. The sample records 34,000 or so clones, roughly 87% being singletons. The CDR3 contains 13 residues. From germline, CDR1 is GTSNPN and CDR2 SVGIG (reference sequence). With 3 bases removed from V and 3 bases from J, the gap between germline ends came to 9 bases.

Sequenced material: lymph node tissue, taken from a patient treated with IRX-2 immunotherapy. This clonotype was obtained from a human donor with breast cancer. The rearrangement links TRBV30 to TRBJ1-5; D possibly corresponds to TRBD1 (5 bases). CDR3 sequence (DNA): TGTGCCTGGAGCGGACACATCAATCAGCCCCAGCATTTT. Translation gives CAWSGHINQPQHF.